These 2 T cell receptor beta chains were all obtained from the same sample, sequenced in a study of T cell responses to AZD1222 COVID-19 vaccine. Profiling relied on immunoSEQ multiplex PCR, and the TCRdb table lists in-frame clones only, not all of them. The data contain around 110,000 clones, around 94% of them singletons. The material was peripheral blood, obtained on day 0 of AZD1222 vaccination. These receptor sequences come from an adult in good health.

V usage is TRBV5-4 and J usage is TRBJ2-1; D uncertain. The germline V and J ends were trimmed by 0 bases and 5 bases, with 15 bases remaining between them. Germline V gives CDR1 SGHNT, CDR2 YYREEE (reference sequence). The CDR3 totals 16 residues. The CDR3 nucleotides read TGTGCCAGCAGCTTGGTCGGTCGTGGATCCCACAATGAGCAGTTCTTC. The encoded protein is CASSLVGRGSHNEQFF. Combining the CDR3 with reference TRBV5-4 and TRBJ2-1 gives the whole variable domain ETGVTQSPTHLIKTRGQQVTLRCSSQSGHNTVSWYQQALGQGPQFIFQYYREEENGRGNFPPRFSGLQFPNYSSELNVNALELDDSALYLCASSLVGRGSHNEQFFGPGTRLTVL.

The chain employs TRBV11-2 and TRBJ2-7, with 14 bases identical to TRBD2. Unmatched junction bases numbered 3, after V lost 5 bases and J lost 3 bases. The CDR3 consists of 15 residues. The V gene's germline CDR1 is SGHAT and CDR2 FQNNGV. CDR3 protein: CASSAGTSGSYEQYF. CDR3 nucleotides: TGTGCCAGCAGCGCCGGGACTAGCGGGAGCTACGAGCAGTACTTC.